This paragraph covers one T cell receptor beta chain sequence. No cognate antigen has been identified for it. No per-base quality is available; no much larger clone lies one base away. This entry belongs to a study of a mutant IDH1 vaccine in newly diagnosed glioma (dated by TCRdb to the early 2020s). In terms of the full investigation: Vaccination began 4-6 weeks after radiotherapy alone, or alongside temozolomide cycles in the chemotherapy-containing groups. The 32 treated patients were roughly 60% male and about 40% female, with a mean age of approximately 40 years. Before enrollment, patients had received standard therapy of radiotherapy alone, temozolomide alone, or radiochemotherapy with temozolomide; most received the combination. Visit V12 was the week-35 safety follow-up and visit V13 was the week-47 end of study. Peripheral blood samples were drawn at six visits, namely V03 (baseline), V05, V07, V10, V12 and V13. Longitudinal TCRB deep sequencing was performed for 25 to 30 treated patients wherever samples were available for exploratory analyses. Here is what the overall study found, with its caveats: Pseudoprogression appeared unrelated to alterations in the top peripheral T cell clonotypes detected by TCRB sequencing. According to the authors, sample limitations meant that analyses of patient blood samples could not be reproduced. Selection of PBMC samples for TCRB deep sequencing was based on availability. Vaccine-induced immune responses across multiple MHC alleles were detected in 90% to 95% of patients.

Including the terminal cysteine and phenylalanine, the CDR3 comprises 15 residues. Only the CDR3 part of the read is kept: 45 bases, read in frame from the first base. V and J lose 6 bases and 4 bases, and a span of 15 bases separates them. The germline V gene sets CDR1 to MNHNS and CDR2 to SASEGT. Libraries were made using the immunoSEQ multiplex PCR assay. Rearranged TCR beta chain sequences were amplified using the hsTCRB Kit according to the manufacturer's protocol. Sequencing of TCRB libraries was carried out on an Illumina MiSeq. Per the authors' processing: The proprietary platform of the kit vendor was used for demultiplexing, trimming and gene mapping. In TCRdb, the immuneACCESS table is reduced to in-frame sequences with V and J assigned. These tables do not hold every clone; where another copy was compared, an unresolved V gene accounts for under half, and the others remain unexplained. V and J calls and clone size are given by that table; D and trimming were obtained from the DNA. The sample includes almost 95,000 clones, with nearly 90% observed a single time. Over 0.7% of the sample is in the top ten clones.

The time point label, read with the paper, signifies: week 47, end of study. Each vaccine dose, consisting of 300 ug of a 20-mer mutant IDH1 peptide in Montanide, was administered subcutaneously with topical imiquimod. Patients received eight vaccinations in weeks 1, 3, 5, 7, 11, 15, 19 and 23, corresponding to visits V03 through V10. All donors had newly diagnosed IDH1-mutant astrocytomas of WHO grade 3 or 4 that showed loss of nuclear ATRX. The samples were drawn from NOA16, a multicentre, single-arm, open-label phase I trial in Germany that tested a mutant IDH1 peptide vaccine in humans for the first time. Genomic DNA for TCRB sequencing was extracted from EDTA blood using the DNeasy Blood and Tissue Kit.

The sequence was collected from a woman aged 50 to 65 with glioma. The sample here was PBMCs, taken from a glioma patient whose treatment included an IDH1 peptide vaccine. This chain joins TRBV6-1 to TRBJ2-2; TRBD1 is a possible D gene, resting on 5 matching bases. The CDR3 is CASSETRQSTGELFF. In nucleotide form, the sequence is TGTGCCAGCAGCGAAACAAGACAGAGCACCGGGGAGCTGTTTTTT.